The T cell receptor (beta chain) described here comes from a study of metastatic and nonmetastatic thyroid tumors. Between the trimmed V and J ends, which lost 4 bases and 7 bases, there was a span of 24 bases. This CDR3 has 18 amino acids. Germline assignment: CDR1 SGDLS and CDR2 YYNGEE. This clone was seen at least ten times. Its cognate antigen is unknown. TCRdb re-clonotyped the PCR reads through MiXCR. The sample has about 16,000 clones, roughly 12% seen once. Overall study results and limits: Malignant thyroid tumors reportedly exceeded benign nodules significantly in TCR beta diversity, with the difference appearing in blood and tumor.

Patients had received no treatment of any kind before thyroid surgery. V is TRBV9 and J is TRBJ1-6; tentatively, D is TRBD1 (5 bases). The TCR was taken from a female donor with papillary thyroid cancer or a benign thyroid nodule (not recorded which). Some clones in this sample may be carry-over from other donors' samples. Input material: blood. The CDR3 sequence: CASSPRYDSGTGNSPLHF. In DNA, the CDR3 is TGTGCCAGCAGCCCGAGATATGACAGCGGTACGGGCAATTCACCCCTCCACTTT.